These T cell receptor beta chains were read from a single sample in a study of blood T cell repertoires in COVID-19. Using immunoSEQ multiplex PCR, the repertoire was profiled, and TCRdb retains in-frame clones only, with some absent. Of about 87,000 clones listed, approximately 75% were seen once; the top ten hold around 4.2%. Sequencing was carried out using peripheral blood. These receptor sequences come from a woman between 50 and 59 years old with acute or convalescent COVID-19. Each CDR3 is given with its conserved first and last residue. The D gene is left open where the match is weak. Some rows mark clone size as missing; the rest say once, few, many or name a class of expanded clone.

v_call: TRBV19; j_call: TRBJ2-1; clone_size: .; d_call: TRBD1; cdr3_aa: CASSMGQGESSYNEQFF; cdr3_nt: TGTGCCAGTAGTATGGGACAGGGGGAGAGCTCCTACAATGAGCAGTTCTTC
v_call: TRBV28; j_call: TRBJ1-1; clone_size: few; d_call: .; cdr3_aa: CASSLTGFSTEAFF; cdr3_nt: TGTGCCAGCAGTTTAACGGGGTTTAGTACTGAAGCTTTCTTT
v_call: TRBV27; j_call: TRBJ2-7; clone_size: .; d_call: .; cdr3_aa: CASSLGAFPYEQYF; cdr3_nt: TGTGCCAGCAGTTTAGGGGCTTTCCCCTACGAGCAGTACTTC
v_call: TRBV27; j_call: TRBJ1-2; clone_size: .; d_call: TRBD1; cdr3_aa: CASSLTGRYGYTF; cdr3_nt: TGTGCCAGCAGTTTGACAGGGCGGTATGGCTACACCTTC
v_call: TRBV12-3/TRBV12-4; j_call: TRBJ2-5; clone_size: once; d_call: .; cdr3_aa: CASKRAAEPPQYF; cdr3_nt: TGTGCCAGCAAGAGGGCAGCGGAGCCCCCCCAGTACTTC
v_call: TRBV5-1; j_call: TRBJ1-4; clone_size: .; d_call: TRBD1; cdr3_aa: CASSLTGVANEKLFF; cdr3_nt: TGCGCCAGCAGCTTGACAGGGGTGGCTAATGAAAAACTGTTTTTT
v_call: TRBV7-9; j_call: TRBJ1-2; clone_size: .; d_call: .; cdr3_aa: CASTDQGLGGYTF; cdr3_nt: TGTGCCAGCACCGACCAGGGGCTGGGGGGCTACACCTTC
v_call: TRBV7-2; j_call: TRBJ1-1; clone_size: few; d_call: .; cdr3_aa: CASSNRVGNTEAFF; cdr3_nt: TGTGCCAGCAGCAACAGGGTTGGGAACACTGAAGCTTTCTTT
v_call: TRBV7-3; j_call: TRBJ1-2; clone_size: once; d_call: .; cdr3_aa: CASSLTAQGYGYTF; cdr3_nt: TGTGCCAGCAGCTTAACCGCGCAGGGCTATGGCTACACCTTC
v_call: TRBV28; j_call: TRBJ2-2; clone_size: .; d_call: .; cdr3_aa: CASSTPGSTGELFF; cdr3_nt: TGTGCCAGCTCAACGCCCGGGTCCACCGGGGAGCTGTTTTTT
v_call: TRBV2; j_call: TRBJ2-3; clone_size: .; d_call: .; cdr3_aa: CASGGTGHRTDTQYF; cdr3_nt: TGTGCCAGCGGTGGAACGGGACACCGCACAGATACGCAGTATTTT
v_call: TRBV6-2/TRBV6-3; j_call: TRBJ2-7; clone_size: .; d_call: .; cdr3_aa: CASSYSIGGSYEQYF; cdr3_nt: TGTGCCAGCAGTTACTCGATCGGGGGCTCCTACGAGCAGTACTTC
v_call: TRBV7-3; j_call: TRBJ2-6; clone_size: .; d_call: .; cdr3_aa: CASSLRGNSGANVLTF; cdr3_nt: TGTGCCAGCAGCTTAAGAGGGAACTCTGGGGCCAACGTCCTGACTTTC
v_call: TRBV25-1; j_call: TRBJ1-1; clone_size: once; d_call: .; cdr3_aa: CASSTYSIAEAFF; cdr3_nt: TGTGCCAGCAGTACTTACTCGATCGCTGAAGCTTTCTTT
v_call: TRBV6-1; j_call: TRBJ1-5; clone_size: .; d_call: .; cdr3_aa: CASSESPQNNQPQHF; cdr3_nt: TGTGCCAGCAGTGAAAGCCCACAGAATAATCAGCCCCAGCATTTT
v_call: TRBV6-5; j_call: TRBJ2-7; clone_size: .; d_call: .; cdr3_aa: CASRVTGYSYEQYF; cdr3_nt: TGTGCCAGCAGAGTTACAGGGTACTCCTACGAGCAGTACTTC
v_call: TRBV7-8; j_call: TRBJ2-3; clone_size: medium-sized; d_call: TRBD1; cdr3_aa: CASSPGQGNTDTQYF; cdr3_nt: TGTGCCAGCAGCCCCGGACAGGGGAACACAGATACGCAGTATTTT
v_call: TRBV5-5; j_call: TRBJ1-2; clone_size: .; d_call: .; cdr3_aa: CASSLGEAGKTNYGYTF; cdr3_nt: TGTGCCAGCAGCTTGGGGGAGGCAGGGAAAACTAACTATGGCTACACCTTC
v_call: TRBV9; j_call: TRBJ2-3; clone_size: .; d_call: TRBD2; cdr3_aa: CASSVGRLAGDTDTQYF; cdr3_nt: TGTGCCAGCAGCGTAGGTAGGCTAGCGGGGGACACAGATACGCAGTATTTT
v_call: TRBV9; j_call: TRBJ1-2; clone_size: .; d_call: TRBD1; cdr3_aa: CASSIGDRDYGYTF; cdr3_nt: TGTGCCAGCAGTATAGGGGACAGAGACTATGGCTACACCTTC
v_call: TRBV18; j_call: TRBJ1-2; clone_size: .; d_call: TRBD1; cdr3_aa: CASSVTGTGAMNYGYTF; cdr3_nt: TGTGCCAGCTCAGTAACAGGGACAGGGGCGATGAACTATGGCTACACCTTC
v_call: TRBV19; j_call: TRBJ2-7; clone_size: .; d_call: .; cdr3_aa: CASSIEGGTHYEQYF; cdr3_nt: TGTGCCAGTAGTATAGAAGGCGGCACCCACTACGAGCAGTACTTC
v_call: TRBV3-1/TRBV3-2; j_call: TRBJ1-3; clone_size: .; d_call: .; cdr3_aa: CASSQDAGSTSGNTIYF; cdr3_nt: TGTGCCAGCAGCCAAGATGCCGGGTCCACTTCCGGAAACACCATATATTTT
v_call: TRBV12-3/TRBV12-4; j_call: TRBJ1-2; clone_size: .; d_call: .; cdr3_aa: CASSAGYGYTF; cdr3_nt: TGTGCCAGCAGTGCGGGGTATGGCTACACCTTC
v_call: TRBV7-2; j_call: TRBJ2-3; clone_size: .; d_call: .; cdr3_aa: CASSYTLTDTQYF; cdr3_nt: TGTGCCAGCAGCTACACCCTCACAGATACGCAGTATTTT
v_call: TRBV7-2; j_call: TRBJ1-2; clone_size: .; d_call: TRBD1; cdr3_aa: CASSNRQGLGYTF; cdr3_nt: TGTGCCAGCAGCAACAGACAGGGCCTTGGCTACACCTTC
v_call: TRBV29-1; j_call: TRBJ1-2; clone_size: .; d_call: .; cdr3_aa: CSAPWGQGGYTF; cdr3_nt: TGCAGCGCCCCCTGGGGGCAAGGTGGCTACACCTTC
v_call: TRBV5-6; j_call: TRBJ1-6; clone_size: .; d_call: .; cdr3_aa: CASSLGGEGNSPLHF; cdr3_nt: TGTGCCAGCAGCTTGGGAGGGGAGGGGAATTCACCCCTCCACTTT
v_call: TRBV30; j_call: TRBJ1-1; clone_size: .; d_call: TRBD1; cdr3_aa: CAWRQGKTEAFF; cdr3_nt: TGTGCCTGGAGACAGGGGAAGACTGAAGCTTTCTTT
v_call: TRBV9; j_call: TRBJ2-1; clone_size: few; d_call: .; cdr3_aa: CASSIPGLSEQFF; cdr3_nt: TGTGCCAGCAGCATCCCAGGGTTGAGTGAGCAGTTCTTC
v_call: TRBV30; j_call: TRBJ1-1; clone_size: .; d_call: .; cdr3_aa: CAWSVDISTEAFF; cdr3_nt: TGTGCCTGGAGTGTTGACATATCCACTGAAGCTTTCTTT
v_call: TRBV6-4; j_call: TRBJ1-2; clone_size: once; d_call: .; cdr3_aa: CASRQHNYTF; cdr3_nt: TGTGCCAGCAGACAGCACAACTACACCTTC
v_call: TRBV6-1; j_call: TRBJ1-5; clone_size: .; d_call: TRBD1; cdr3_aa: CASSLRTGGNQPQHF; cdr3_nt: TGTGCCAGCAGCCTCAGGACAGGGGGGAATCAGCCCCAGCATTTT
v_call: TRBV7-2; j_call: TRBJ2-5; clone_size: once; d_call: .; cdr3_aa: CASRSSGWETQYF; cdr3_nt: TGTGCCAGCAGAAGTTCAGGGTGGGAGACCCAGTACTTC
v_call: TRBV12-3/TRBV12-4; j_call: TRBJ1-2; clone_size: .; d_call: .; cdr3_aa: CASSFRPGDGYTF; cdr3_nt: TGTGCCAGCAGTTTCAGGCCAGGGGATGGCTACACCTTC